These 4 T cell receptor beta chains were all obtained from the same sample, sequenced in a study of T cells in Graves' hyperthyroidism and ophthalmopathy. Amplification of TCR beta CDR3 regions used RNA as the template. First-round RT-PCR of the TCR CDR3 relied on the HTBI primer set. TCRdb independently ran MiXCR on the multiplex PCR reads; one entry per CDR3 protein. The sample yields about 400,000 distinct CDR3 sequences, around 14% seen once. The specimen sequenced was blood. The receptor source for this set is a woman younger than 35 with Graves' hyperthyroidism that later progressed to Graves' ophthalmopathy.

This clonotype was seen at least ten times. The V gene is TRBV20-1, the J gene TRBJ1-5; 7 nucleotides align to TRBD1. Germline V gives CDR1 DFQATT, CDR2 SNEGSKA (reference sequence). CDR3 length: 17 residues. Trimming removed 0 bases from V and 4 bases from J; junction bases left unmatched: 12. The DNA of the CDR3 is TGCAGTGCTAGAGACGAAGCAGGGGGGACAGCTAATCAGCCCCAGCATTTT. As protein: CSARDEAGGTANQPQHF.

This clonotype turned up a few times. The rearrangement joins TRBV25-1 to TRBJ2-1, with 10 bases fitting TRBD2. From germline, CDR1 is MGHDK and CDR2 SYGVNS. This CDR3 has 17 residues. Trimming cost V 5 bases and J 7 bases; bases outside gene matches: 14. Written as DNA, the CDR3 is TGTGCCAGCAGTAGTACTCGAGCGACTAGCGGGTTGAATGAGCAGTTCTTC. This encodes CASSSTRATSGLNEQFF.

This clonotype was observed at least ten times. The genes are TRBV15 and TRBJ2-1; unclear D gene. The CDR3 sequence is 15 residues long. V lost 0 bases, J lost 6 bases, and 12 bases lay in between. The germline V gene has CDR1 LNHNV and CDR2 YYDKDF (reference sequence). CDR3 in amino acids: CATSRDRGSFNEQFF. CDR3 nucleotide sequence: TGTGCCACCAGCAGAGACCGAGGCAGCTTCAATGAGCAGTTCTTC. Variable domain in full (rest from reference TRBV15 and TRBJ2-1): DAMVIQNPRYQVTQFGKPVTLSCSQTLNHNVMYWYQQKSSQAPKLLFHYYDKDFNNEADTPDNFQSRRPNTSFCFLDIRSPGLGDTAMYLCATSRDRGSFNEQFFGPGTRLTVL.

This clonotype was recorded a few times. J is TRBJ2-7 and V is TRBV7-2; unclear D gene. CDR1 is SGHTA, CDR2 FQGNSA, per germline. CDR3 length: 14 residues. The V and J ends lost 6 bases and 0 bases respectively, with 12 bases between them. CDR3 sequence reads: CASSTLRSSYEQYF. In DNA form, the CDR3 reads TGTGCCAGCAGTACCTTGAGGTCCTCCTACGAGCAGTACTTC.